This passage covers 25 T cell receptor beta chains from one sample sequenced in a study of Ad26.COV2.S vaccination and SARS-CoV-2 variants. Using immunoSEQ multiplex PCR, the repertoire was profiled, and TCRdb retains in-frame clones only, with some absent. The table lists about 420,000 clones, roughly 90% of them singletons. The treatment was: over 15 received Ad26.COV2.S at low or high dose, single or two shots; 5 received placebo; per-sample allocation not given. All samples were drawn on day 63, counting from the first vaccine or placebo injection. Sequences were derived from peripheral blood, sampled in a trial of Ad26.COV2.S vaccine versus placebo. Receptors were obtained from a person between 18 and 65 years old who received the Ad26.COV2.S COVID-19 vaccine or a placebo.

Only one count was recorded for this clone. The V gene is TRBV15, the J gene TRBJ2-3, with TRBD1 matching 12 bases. The CDR3 is made up of 16 amino acids. Trimming cost V 3 bases and J 1 base; bases outside gene matches: 2. The germline gives CDR1 LNHNV, CDR2 YYDKDF (reference sequence). The CDR3 nucleotides read TGTGCCACCAGCAGGGGGACAGGGGGCGGCACAGATACGCAGTATTTT. It is translated as CATSRGTGGGTDTQYF.

The CDR3 DNA is TGTGCCAGCAGCCGGGACAGGGGAGTCTCCGAGCAGTACTTC. Translation gives CASSRDRGVSEQYF. V is TRBV11-2 and J is TRBJ2-7, with 10 nucleotides matching TRBD1. Unmatched junction bases numbered 7, after V lost 5 bases and J lost 6 bases. Germline CDR1 SGHAT, CDR2 FQNNGV. The CDR3 sequence is 14 residues long.

This chain uses TRBV28 with TRBJ2-3, with D uncertain. Per the germline V gene, CDR1 is MDHEN and CDR2 is SYDVKM. V was trimmed by 0 bases and J by 4 bases, leaving 8 bases between them. The CDR3 is 14 residues long. CDR3 in amino acids: CASSLWGLSDTQYF. CDR3 sequence (DNA): TGTGCCAGCAGTTTATGGGGCCTCTCAGATACGCAGTATTTT.

The J gene is TRBJ2-7, the V gene TRBV28; no reliable D call. Trimming stripped 5 bases from V and 0 bases from J, with 26 bases between. Germline V gives CDR1 MDHEN, CDR2 SYDVKM. This CDR3 spans 19 amino acids. CDR3 amino acids: CASSTLLVGQQESSYEQYF. For the CDR3, the DNA is TGTGCCAGCAGTACCTTGCTGGTGGGCCAGCAAGAAAGCTCCTACGAGCAGTACTTC.

J is TRBJ1-3 and V is TRBV5-4, with D tentatively TRBD1 (5 bases). Looked up from germline, CDR1 is SGHNT and CDR2 is YYREEE (reference sequence). The CDR3 has 13 residues. V lost 2 bases and J 4 bases, leaving 7 bases between the germline ends. The CDR3 coding sequence is TGTGCCAGCAGCTTAGGGGTCGGAAACACCATATATTTT. This encodes CASSLGVGNTIYF.

For this clone: The germline gene is not matched at one end of the junction; a read error may be the cause. The rearrangement links TRBV15 to TRBJ2-1; possible D gene TRBD2, 5 bases. This CDR3 is 15 amino acids long. Germline CDR1 is LNHNV and CDR2 is YYDKDF (reference sequence). The CDR3 spells CATSRDLSGYNEQFF. The CDR3 DNA follows: TGTGCCACCAGCCGAGACTTAAGCGGCTACAATGAGCAGTTCTTC.

This chain uses TRBV7-9 with TRBJ2-1; D gene unclear. This CDR3 comprises 14 residues. Between the trimmed V and J ends, which lost 2 bases and 6 bases, there was a span of 11 bases. Germline-derived CDR1 and CDR2 are SEHNR and FQNEAQ (reference sequence). Here the CDR3 reads CASSLSGEANEQFF. The CDR3 DNA reads as TGTGCCAGCAGCTTATCCGGAGAGGCCAATGAGCAGTTCTTC.

This rearrangement joins TRBV18 to TRBJ1-2, with 7 bases lining up with TRBD1. The length of the CDR3 is 17 residues. The junction had 10 bases not matched to a gene; V was cut back by 2 bases and J by 1 base. From germline, CDR1 is KGHSH and CDR2 LQKENI. Here the CDR3 DNA reads TGTGCCAGCTCACCAGTTTTGCACAGGGGAGTTAACTATGGCTACACCTTC. It yields the protein CASSPVLHRGVNYGYTF.

The rearrangement joins TRBV6-6 to TRBJ2-2; maybe TRBD1 (5 bases). The CDR3 covers 16 residues. CDR1 is MNHNY and CDR2 is SVGAGI in the germline V gene (reference sequence). V was cut by 7 bases and J by 1 base, with 16 bases left in between. In DNA, the CDR3 is TGTGCCAGCACCCTTGGGGCAGGACAGAACACCGGGGAGCTGTTTTTT. Residues: CASTLGAGQNTGELFF.

The V gene is TRBV4-3, the J gene TRBJ2-1, with D perhaps matching TRBD2 (6 bases). The CDR3 sequence is 15 residues long. Deletions cut 0 bases from V and 0 bases from J, with 6 bases between. Germline assignment: CDR1 LGHNA and CDR2 YSLEER. This CDR3 is CASSQDSGSYNEQFF. The CDR3 coding sequence is TGCGCCAGCAGCCAAGATAGCGGCTCCTACAATGAGCAGTTCTTC.

This sequence joins TRBV29-1 and TRBJ2-3; 7 nucleotides match TRBD2. J was trimmed by 2 bases and V by 6 bases; bases with no gene match: 8. The CDR3 is made up of 14 amino acids. CDR1 SQVTM and CDR2 ANQGSEA come from the germline V gene. CDR3 DNA sequence: TGCAGCGTCATGGGGACTACAGACACAGATACGCAGTATTTT. Encoded protein: CSVMGTTDTDTQYF.

The table lists this clone with a few counts. This sequence joins TRBV19 and TRBJ1-4; maybe TRBD1 (5 bases). Per the germline V gene, CDR1 is LNHDA and CDR2 is SQIVND (reference sequence). Trimming pared 3 bases from V and 9 bases from J, leaving 14 bases between. This CDR3 region has 14 residues. The CDR3 protein is CASSIFGGSKKLFF. The CDR3 region has the DNA TGTGCCAGTAGTATTTTCGGGGGTTCGAAAAAACTGTTTTTT.

The chain couples TRBV7-9 to TRBJ1-1, with 8 bases identical to TRBD1. The CDR3 consists of 15 residues. The V gene end was trimmed by 1 base and the J gene end by 4 bases; junction bases not matched to a gene: 5. Germline-derived CDR1 and CDR2 are SEHNR and FQNEAQ (reference sequence). The CDR3 sequence: CASSLVRGPFTEAFF. The CDR3 DNA reads as TGTGCCAGCAGCTTAGTCAGGGGGCCCTTCACTGAAGCTTTCTTT.

J is TRBJ2-7 and V is TRBV5-1; D remains unclear. Germline assignment: CDR1 SGHRS and CDR2 YFSETQ. V lost 5 bases and J 5 bases, leaving 11 bases between the germline ends. The CDR3 runs 12 residues. CDR3 nucleotides: TGCGCCAGCAGGGTTGATAGCCACGAGCAGTACTTC. Protein: CASRVDSHEQYF.

The V call is TRBV7-8, the J call TRBJ1-5; 9 bases are shared with TRBD1. V shed 5 bases and J 0 bases; nucleotides not matched to a gene: 8. CDR3 length: 17 amino acids. The V gene's germline CDR1 is SGHVS and CDR2 FQNEAQ. The DNA for the CDR3 is TGTGCCAGCAGCCTCGGGACAGGGAAGAATAGCAATCAGCCCCAGCATTTT. Translated, it gives CASSLGTGKNSNQPQHF.

This clone was seen a single time. V and J are TRBV28 and TRBJ2-2; possibly TRBD1 for D (6 bases). CDR3 length equals 16 residues. V was clipped by 4 bases and J by 1 base, with 13 bases between them. Germline values: CDR1 MDHEN, CDR2 SYDVKM. As DNA, the CDR3 is TGTGCCAGCAGTTCTCAGAGGGGGAGGAACACCGGGGAGCTGTTTTTT. Amino acid sequence: CASSSQRGRNTGELFF. Filled out from reference TRBV28 and TRBJ2-2, the complete variable domain reads DVKVTQSSRYLVKRTGEKVFLECVQDMDHENMFWYRQDPGLGLRLIYFSYDVKMKEKGDIPEGYSVSREKKERFSLILESASTNQTSMYLCASSSQRGRNTGELFFGEGSRLTVL.

This clone occurred once. CDR3 sequence: CASSQDEGLINGYTF. Written as DNA, the CDR3 is TGCGCCAGCAGCCAAGATGAAGGGCTAATAAATGGCTACACCTTC. The chain uses TRBV4-1 and TRBJ1-2; no reliable D call. Germline values: CDR1 MGHRA, CDR2 YSYEKL. Trimming shortened V by 0 bases and J by 6 bases, and 14 bases separated the two germline ends. The CDR3 consists of 15 residues.

The DNA of the CDR3 is TGTGCCAGCAGCTCCTCAGGGGTACAGGAGACCCAGTACTTC. Translating gives CASSSSGVQETQYF. The chain links TRBV7-2 to TRBJ2-5; a weak D match, TRBD1 (6 bases). The CDR3 has 14 amino acids. With 4 bases removed from V and 5 bases from J, the gap between germline ends came to 14 bases. CDR1 and CDR2 (germline): SGHTA, FQGNSA. Complete variable domain (other parts from reference TRBV7-2 and TRBJ2-5): GAGVSQSPSNKVTEKGKDVELRCDPISGHTALYWYRQSLGQGLEFLIYFQGNSAPDKSGLPSDRFSAERTGGSVSTLTIQRTQQEDSAVYLCASSSSGVQETQYFGPGTRLLVL.

The V and J genes are TRBV5-4 and TRBJ2-7; 7 bases align to TRBD2. Germline V lookup: CDR1 SGHNT, CDR2 YYREEE (reference sequence). V was clipped by 3 bases and J by 2 bases; unmatched bases: 2. This CDR3 comprises 13 residues. Here the CDR3 reads CASSSGLAYEQYF. CDR3 in DNA: TGTGCCAGCAGCTCCGGACTAGCCTACGAGCAGTACTTC.

V usage is TRBV7-9 and J usage is TRBJ1-1; the D gene is possibly TRBD1 (5 bases). Trimming stripped 4 bases from V and 2 bases from J, with 11 bases between. This CDR3 is 14 amino acids long. Germline assignment: CDR1 SEHNR and CDR2 FQNEAQ (reference sequence). CDR3 in amino acids: CASSSGRTNTEAFF. The CDR3 region has the DNA TGTGCCAGCAGCTCGGGACGGACTAACACTGAAGCTTTCTTT.

This clone was picked up a small number of times. The rearrangement joins TRBV14 to TRBJ2-2; 7 nucleotides agree with TRBD1. The V gene's germline CDR1 is SGHDN and CDR2 FVKESK. There are 16 residues in the CDR3. The ends lost 4 bases at V and 2 bases at J; junction bases unmatched: 7. The CDR3 DNA reads as TGTGCCAGCAGCCGCTCCCGGGACAGAAACACCGGGGAGCTGTTTTTT. It specifies CASSRSRDRNTGELFF.

This clone was counted between two and nine times. The rearrangement joins TRBV5-1 to TRBJ2-2; D may be TRBD1 (7 bases). The CDR3 has 16 residues. In germline, CDR1 is SGHRS, CDR2 YFSETQ. V shed 4 bases and J shed 1 base, with 14 bases lying between them. CDR3 DNA sequence: TGCGCCAGCAGCCACCAGGGGGGCCAGAACACCGGGGAGCTGTTTTTT. Translation: CASSHQGGQNTGELFF. The entire variable domain, with the rest obtained from reference TRBV5-1 and TRBJ2-2, is as follows: KAGVTQTPRYLIKTRGQQVTLSCSPISGHRSVSWYQQTPGQGLQFLFEYFSETQRNKGNFPGRFSGRQFSNSRSEMNVSTLELGDSALYLCASSHQGGQNTGELFFGEGSRLTVL.

Concerning this clone itself: A junction end diverges from the germline sequence, so it may reflect a read error. CDR3 loop: CASSPLQGGLYF. CDR3 DNA: TGTGCCAGCAGCCCATTGCAGGGGGGTCTCTATTTC. This sequence joins TRBV7-8 and TRBJ2-7; a possible D gene is TRBD1 (7 bases). Germline loops: CDR1 SGHVS, CDR2 FQNEAQ. The CDR3 sequence is 12 residues long.

In nucleotides, the CDR3 is TGCGCCAGCAGCCAAGGGCCCAGGGCGACAGATACGCAGTATTTT. Its protein is CASSQGPRATDTQYF. V is TRBV4-3 and J is TRBJ2-3, with a weak D call TRBD1 (5 bases). V was clipped by 1 base and J by 3 bases, with 11 bases between them. CDR3 length equals 15 residues. The germline CDR1 and CDR2 sequences are LGHNA and YSLEER.

The chain joins TRBV6-2 or TRBV6-3 to TRBJ1-2; no firm D call. The V gene lost 0 bases and the J gene lost 2 bases, with 7 bases spanning the gap. CDR1 and CDR2 from the germline V gene are MNHEY and SVGEGT. CDR3 length: 14 residues. The CDR3 loop reads CASSYSMANYGYTF. The CDR3 bases are TGTGCCAGCAGTTACTCGATGGCAAACTATGGCTACACCTTC.